This T cell receptor beta chain came from a study of blood T cells in healthy people across ages. Points from the study as a whole: While age rose, TCR beta diversity per million T cells dropped in a roughly linear way.

Germline values: CDR1 MNHEY, CDR2 SVGEGT. The CDR3 covers 17 residues. Trimming cost V 8 bases and J 5 bases, with 26 bases left between them. Alongside a J-beta primer mix, a sample-barcoded 5' primer served in a second PCR lasting about 6 to 11 cycles. A tag from a template-switch adaptor with 12 random nucleotides marked each cDNA molecule. From the 5' RACE reads, TCRdb called clonotypes with MiXCR, one entry per CDR3 protein. The top ten clones hold around 16% of a sample with approximately 810,000 distinct CDR3 sequences, less than 35% of them seen once. Regarding this clonotype: Antigen unknown.

Healthy Russian Caucasian donors spanned ages roughly 6 to 90 years. This clonotype was sampled from an elderly woman in good health. Sequenced input: blood. This sequence joins TRBV6-2 or TRBV6-3 and TRBJ2-3; D possibly corresponds to TRBD1 (6 bases). CDR3 bases: TGTGCCAGCTCCTATGGGGAATGGACAGAGAGGAGAGATACGCAGTATTTT. The encoded protein is CASSYGEWTERRDTQYF.